This entry features one T cell receptor (beta chain) sequence. The specificity of this receptor is unknown. No much larger clonotype is one base removed from it; base qualities were not supplied. This sample is part of a study of CD8+CD57+ T cells in acquired aplastic anemia (dated by TCRdb to the late 2010s). In the study overall: A mean of roughly 3.2 ug of DNA, ranging from roughly 0.17 to 30 ug, was extracted from sorted CD4+ and CD8+ cells. For healthy donor samples, the average read count was around 10 million for CD4+ cells and 11 million to 13 million for CD8+ cells. What the authors observed across the whole study: No significant difference in CD8+ Simpson's diversity was found between patients and healthy controls (P=0.060). Around 30 CD8+ CDR3 sequences were shared between patients and controls but appeared highly expressed in patients and within their immunodominant clones.

V and J are truncated by 6 bases and 1 base respectively, leaving an intervening sequence of 9 bases. Looking up the germline V gene yields CDR1 ENHRY and CDR2 SYGVKD. The CDR3 has 13 amino acids, counting the end cysteine and phenylalanine. CDR3 DNA only is kept here, 39 bases in frame from base 1. The study deep-sequenced TCR repertoires of sorted CD4+ and CD8+ blood T cells from severe aplastic anemia patients and healthy subjects. Ficoll-Paque density gradient centrifugation was used to isolate peripheral blood mononuclear cells. Before DNA was extracted, CD4+ and CD8+ T cells were sorted using either FACS or magnetic beads. TCR beta VDJ combination and CDR3 sequence profiling used genomic DNA as the template. An Illumina HiSeq 2000 was used for TCR repertoire sequencing. Processing in the source paper ran as follows. TRBV/TRBJ rearrangement plots, CDR3 size and DJ length profiles, and Simpson's diversity index were used to evaluate the repertoires. The most abundant DNA sequence in the deep sequencing data was defined as the immunodominant clone. CDR3 amino acid sequences were screened for sharing across subjects and compared with published repertoires and the VDJdb database. TCRdb ran its own pipeline on the public reads, namely fastp trimming at Q25 and MiXCR clone calling, and kept in-frame beta chains. CDR3 protein duplicates are merged, each entry listing the most common genes and DNA. TCRdb, not the authors, supplied the V and J calls. The sample profile shows 62,000 or so distinct CDR3 sequences; 54% of them were found once. About 8.9% of the sample is taken by the ten largest.

Sequenced material: sorted CD4+, CD8+, or CD8+CD57+ T cells (not recorded which) from PBMCs. This TCR was sampled from a human donor in good health, serving as a control. The rearrangement combines TRBV10-3 with TRBJ1-1, with a weak D call of TRBD1 (6 bases match). The DNA sequence is given as TGTGCCATCAGAGGGGACAAGAACACTGAAGCTTTCTTT. It translates to CAIRGDKNTEAFF.